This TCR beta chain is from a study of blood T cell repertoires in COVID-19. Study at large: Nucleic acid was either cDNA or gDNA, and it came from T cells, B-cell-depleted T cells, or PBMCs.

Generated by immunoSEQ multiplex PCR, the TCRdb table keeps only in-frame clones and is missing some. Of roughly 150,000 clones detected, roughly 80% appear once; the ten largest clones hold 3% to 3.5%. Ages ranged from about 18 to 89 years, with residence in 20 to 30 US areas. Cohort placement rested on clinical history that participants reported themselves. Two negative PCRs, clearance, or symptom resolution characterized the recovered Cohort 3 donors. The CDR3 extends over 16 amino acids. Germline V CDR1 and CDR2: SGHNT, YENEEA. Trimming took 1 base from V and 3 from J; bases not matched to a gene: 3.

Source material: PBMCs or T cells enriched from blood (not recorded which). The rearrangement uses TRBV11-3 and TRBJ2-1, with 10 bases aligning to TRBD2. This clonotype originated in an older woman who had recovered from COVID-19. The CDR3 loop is CASSLAGTSDYNEQFF. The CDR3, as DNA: TGTGCCAGCAGCTTAGCCGGGACTAGCGACTACAATGAGCAGTTCTTC.